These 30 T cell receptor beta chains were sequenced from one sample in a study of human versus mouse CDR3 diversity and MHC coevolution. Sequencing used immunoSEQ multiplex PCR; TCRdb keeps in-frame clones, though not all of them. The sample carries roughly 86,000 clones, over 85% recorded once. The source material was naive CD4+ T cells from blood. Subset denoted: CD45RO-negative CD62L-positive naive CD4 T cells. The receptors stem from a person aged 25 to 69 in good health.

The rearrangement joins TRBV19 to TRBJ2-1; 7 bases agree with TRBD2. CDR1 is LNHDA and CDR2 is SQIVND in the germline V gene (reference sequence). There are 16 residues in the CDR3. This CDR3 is CASSRAGASSYNEQFF. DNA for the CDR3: TGTGCTTCCTCAAGGGCGGGAGCCAGCTCCTACAATGAGCAGTTCTTC.

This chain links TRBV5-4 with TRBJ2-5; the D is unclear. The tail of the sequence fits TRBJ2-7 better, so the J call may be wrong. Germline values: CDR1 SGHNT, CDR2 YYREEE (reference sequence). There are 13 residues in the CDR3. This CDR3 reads CASSLDRIYEQYF. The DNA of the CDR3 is TGTGCCAGCAGCTTGGACCGAATCTACGAGCAGTACTTC.

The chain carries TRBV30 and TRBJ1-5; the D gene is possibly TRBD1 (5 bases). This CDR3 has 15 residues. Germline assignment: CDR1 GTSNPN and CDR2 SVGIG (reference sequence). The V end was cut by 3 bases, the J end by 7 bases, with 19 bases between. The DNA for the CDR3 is TGTGCCTGGAGCGGCTCGGGGGGGTTTCGGCAGCCCCAGCATTTT. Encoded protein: CAWSGSGGFRQPQHF.

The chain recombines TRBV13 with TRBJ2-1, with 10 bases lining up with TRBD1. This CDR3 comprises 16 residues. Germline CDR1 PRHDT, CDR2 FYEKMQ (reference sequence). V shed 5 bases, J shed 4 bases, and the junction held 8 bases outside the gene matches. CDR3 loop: CASSNAGTGAYNEQFF. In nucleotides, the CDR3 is TGTGCCAGCAGCAACGCCGGGACAGGGGCTTACAATGAGCAGTTCTTC.

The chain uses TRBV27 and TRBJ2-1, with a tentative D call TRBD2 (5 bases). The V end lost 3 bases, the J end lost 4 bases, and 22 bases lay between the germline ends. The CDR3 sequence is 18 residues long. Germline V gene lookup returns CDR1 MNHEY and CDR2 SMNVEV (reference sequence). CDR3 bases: TGTGCCAGCAGTTTGAAATCTAAAGCGGTCGGATGGTACAATGAGCAGTTCTTC. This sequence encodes CASSLKSKAVGWYNEQFF.

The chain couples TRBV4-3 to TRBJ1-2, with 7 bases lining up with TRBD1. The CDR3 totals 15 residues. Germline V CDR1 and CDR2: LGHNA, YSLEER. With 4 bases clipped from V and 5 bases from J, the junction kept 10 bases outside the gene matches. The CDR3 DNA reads TGCGCCAGCAGCCCTACCGTAGGGACAGAGTATGGCTACACCTTC. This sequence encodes CASSPTVGTEYGYTF.

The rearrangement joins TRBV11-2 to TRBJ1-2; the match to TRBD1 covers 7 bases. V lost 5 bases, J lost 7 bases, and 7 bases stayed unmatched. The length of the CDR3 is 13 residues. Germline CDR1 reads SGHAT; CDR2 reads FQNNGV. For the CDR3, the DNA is TGTGCCAGCAGCGACAGGGAAGCGGGTGGCTACACCTTC. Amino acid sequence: CASSDREAGGYTF.

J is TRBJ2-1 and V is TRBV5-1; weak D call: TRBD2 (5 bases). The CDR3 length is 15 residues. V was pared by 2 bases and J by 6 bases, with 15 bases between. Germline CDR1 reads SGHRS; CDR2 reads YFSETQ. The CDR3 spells CASSLSGVSSNEQFF. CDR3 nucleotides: TGCGCCAGCAGCTTATCCGGGGTTAGTAGCAATGAGCAGTTCTTC. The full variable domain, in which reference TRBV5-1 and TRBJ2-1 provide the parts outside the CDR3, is KAGVTQTPRYLIKTRGQQVTLSCSPISGHRSVSWYQQTPGQGLQFLFEYFSETQRNKGNFPGRFSGRQFSNSRSEMNVSTLELGDSALYLCASSLSGVSSNEQFFGPGTRLTVL.

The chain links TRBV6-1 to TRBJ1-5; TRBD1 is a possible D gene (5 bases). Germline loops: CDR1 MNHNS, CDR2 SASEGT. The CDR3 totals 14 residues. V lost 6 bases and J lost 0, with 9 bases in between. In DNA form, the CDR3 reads TGTGCCAGCAGACCCGACAGTAGCAATCAGCCCCAGCATTTT. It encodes CASRPDSSNQPQHF.

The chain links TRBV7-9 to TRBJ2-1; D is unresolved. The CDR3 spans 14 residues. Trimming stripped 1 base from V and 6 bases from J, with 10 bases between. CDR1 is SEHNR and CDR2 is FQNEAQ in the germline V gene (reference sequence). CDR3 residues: CASSLDRVSNEQFF. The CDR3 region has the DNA TGTGCCAGCAGCTTAGATCGGGTCTCCAATGAGCAGTTCTTC.

The CDR3 DNA reads as TGTGCCAGCAGCTTGGTGGGACAGGGGACTTACGAGCAGTACTTC. This translates into CASSLVGQGTYEQYF. V and J are TRBV7-2 and TRBJ2-7; 10 bases align to TRBD1. CDR1 and CDR2 (germline): SGHTA, FQGNSA. This CDR3 has 15 amino acids. The V and J ends lost 3 bases and 4 bases, in that order; junction bases with no gene match: 6.

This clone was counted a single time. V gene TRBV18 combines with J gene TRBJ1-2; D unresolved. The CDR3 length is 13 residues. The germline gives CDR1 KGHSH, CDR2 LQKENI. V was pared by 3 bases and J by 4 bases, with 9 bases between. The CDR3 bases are TGTGCCAGCTCACCGGAGGATTTCTATGGCTACACCTTC. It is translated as CASSPEDFYGYTF. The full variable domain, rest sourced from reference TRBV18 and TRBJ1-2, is NAGVMQNPRHLVRRRGQEARLRCSPMKGHSHVYWYRQLPEEGLKFMVYLQKENIIDESGMPKERFSAEFPKEGPSILRIQQVVRGDSAAYFCASSPEDFYGYTFGSGTRLTVV.

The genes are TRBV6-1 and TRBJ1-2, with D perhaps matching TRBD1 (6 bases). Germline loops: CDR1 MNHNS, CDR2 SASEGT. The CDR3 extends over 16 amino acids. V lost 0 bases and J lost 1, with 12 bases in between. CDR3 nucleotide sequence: TGTGCCAGCAGTGAAGCGCCGGGGACACTTAACTATGGCTACACCTTC. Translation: CASSEAPGTLNYGYTF.

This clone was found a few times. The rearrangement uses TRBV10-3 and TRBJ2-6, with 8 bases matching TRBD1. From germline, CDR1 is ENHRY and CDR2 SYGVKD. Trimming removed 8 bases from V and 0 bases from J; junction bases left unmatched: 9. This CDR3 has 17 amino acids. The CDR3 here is CAIGDRSLPSGANVLTF. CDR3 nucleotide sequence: TGTGCCATCGGGGACAGGTCCTTACCCTCTGGGGCCAACGTCCTGACTTTC.

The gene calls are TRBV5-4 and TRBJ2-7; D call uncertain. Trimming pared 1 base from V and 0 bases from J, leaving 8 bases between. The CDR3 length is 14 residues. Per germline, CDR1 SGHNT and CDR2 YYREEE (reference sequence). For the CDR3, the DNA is TGTGCCAGCAGCTTGTCAGAGGACTCCTACGAGCAGTACTTC. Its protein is CASSLSEDSYEQYF.

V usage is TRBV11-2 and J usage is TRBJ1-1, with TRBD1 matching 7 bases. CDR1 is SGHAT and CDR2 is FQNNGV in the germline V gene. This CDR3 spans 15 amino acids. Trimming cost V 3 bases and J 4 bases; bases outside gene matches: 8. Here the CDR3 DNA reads TGTGCCAGCAGCTTGACAGGGCAATTGGGCACTGAAGCTTTCTTT. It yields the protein CASSLTGQLGTEAFF.

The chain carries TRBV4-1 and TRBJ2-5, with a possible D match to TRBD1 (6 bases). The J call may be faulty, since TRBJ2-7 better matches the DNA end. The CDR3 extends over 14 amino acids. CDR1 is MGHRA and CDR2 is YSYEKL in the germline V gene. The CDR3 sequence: CASSQGTASYEQYF. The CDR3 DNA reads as TGCGCCAGCAGCCAAGGGACAGCTTCCTACGAGCAGTACTTC.

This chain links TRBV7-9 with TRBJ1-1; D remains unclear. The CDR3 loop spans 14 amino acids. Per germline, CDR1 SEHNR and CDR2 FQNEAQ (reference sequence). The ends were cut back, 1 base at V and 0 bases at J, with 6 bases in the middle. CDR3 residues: CASSLDLLNTEAFF. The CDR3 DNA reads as TGTGCCAGCAGCTTAGACTTGCTGAACACTGAAGCTTTCTTT.

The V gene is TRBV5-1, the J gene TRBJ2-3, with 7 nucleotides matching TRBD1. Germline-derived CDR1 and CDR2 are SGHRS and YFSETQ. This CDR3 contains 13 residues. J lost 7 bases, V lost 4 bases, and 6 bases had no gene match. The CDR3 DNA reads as TGCGCCAGCAGCGACACAGGGGCACATACGCAGTATTTT. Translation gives CASSDTGAHTQYF.

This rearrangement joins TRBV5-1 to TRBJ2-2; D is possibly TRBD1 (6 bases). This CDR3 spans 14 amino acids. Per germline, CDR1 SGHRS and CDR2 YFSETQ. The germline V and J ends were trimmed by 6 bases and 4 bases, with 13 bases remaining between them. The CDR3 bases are TGCGCCAGCACTCTTACAGGGAGCACCGGGGAGCTGTTTTTT. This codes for CASTLTGSTGELFF.

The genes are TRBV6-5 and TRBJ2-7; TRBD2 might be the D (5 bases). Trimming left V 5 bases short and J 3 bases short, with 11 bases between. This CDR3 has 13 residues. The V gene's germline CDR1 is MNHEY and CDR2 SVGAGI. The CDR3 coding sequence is TGTGCCAGCAGTAGGGCGGGTTTCTACGAGCAGTACTTC. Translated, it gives CASSRAGFYEQYF.

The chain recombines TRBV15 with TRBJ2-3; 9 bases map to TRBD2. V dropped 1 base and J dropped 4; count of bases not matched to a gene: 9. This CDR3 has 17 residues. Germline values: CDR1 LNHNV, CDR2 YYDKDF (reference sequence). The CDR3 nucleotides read TGTGCCACCAGCAGAGTTTGGGGCGGCGGGAGGGCAGATACGCAGTATTTT. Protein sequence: CATSRVWGGGRADTQYF.

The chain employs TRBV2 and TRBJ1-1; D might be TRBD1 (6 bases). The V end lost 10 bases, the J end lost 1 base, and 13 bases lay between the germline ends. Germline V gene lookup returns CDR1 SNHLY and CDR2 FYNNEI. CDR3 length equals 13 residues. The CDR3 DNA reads TGTGCCACCAACAGGGAGCGGAACACTGAAGCTTTCTTT. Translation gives CATNRERNTEAFF.

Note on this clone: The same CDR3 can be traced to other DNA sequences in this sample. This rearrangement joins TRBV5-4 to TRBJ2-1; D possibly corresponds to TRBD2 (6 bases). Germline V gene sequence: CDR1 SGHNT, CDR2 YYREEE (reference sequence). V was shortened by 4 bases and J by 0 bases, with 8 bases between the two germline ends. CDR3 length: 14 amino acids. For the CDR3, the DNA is TGTGCCAGCAGCGGGGGGAGCTCCTACAATGAGCAGTTCTTC. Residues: CASSGGSSYNEQFF.

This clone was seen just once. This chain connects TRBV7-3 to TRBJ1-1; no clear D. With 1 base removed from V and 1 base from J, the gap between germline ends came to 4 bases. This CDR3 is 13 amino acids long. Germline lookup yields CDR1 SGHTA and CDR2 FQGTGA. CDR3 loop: CASSLRRNTEAFF. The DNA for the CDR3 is TGTGCCAGCAGCTTAAGGAGGAACACTGAAGCTTTCTTT.

The DNA for the CDR3 is TGTGCCAGCAGTTCGGGTCCTTATAGCTACACCTTC. It is translated as CASSSGPYSYTF. The chain employs TRBV6-5 and TRBJ1-2; D ambiguous. The CDR3 spans 12 residues. Germline CDR1 and CDR2: MNHEY and SVGAGI. V was pared by 4 bases and J by 9 bases, with 12 bases between.

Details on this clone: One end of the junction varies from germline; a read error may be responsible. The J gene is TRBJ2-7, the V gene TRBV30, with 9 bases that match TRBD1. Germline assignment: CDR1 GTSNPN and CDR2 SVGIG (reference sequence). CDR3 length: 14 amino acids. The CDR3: CAWSRTGVAYEQHF. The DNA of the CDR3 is TGTGCCTGGAGTCGGACAGGGGTCGCCTACGAGCAGCACTTC.

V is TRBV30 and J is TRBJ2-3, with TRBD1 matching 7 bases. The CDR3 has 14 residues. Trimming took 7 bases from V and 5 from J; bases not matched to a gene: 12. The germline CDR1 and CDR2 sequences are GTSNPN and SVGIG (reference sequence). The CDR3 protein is CASARTGTKDTQYF. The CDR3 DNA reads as TGTGCCTCCGCTCGGACAGGTACAAAAGATACGCAGTATTTT.

CDR3 protein: CASSTEGIGAYTEAFF. The CDR3 DNA reads as TGTGCCAGCAGCACGGAGGGGATTGGGGCATACACTGAAGCTTTCTTT. V gene TRBV7-9 combines with J gene TRBJ1-1; D is possibly TRBD1 (5 bases). The ends were cut back, 5 bases at V and 3 bases at J, with 19 bases in the middle. The CDR3 runs 16 residues. CDR1 and CDR2 from the germline V gene are SEHNR and FQNEAQ (reference sequence). Complete variable domain (other parts from reference TRBV7-9 and TRBJ1-1): DTGVSQNPRHKITKRGQNVTFRCDPISEHNRLYWYRQTLGQGPEFLTYFQNEAQLEKSRLLSDRFSAERPKGSFSTLEIQRTEQGDSAMYLCASSTEGIGAYTEAFFGQGTRLTVV.

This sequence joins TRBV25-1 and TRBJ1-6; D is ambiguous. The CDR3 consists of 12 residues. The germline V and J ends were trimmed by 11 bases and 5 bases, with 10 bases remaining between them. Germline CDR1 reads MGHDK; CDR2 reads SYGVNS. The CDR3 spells CAAGRNNSPLHF. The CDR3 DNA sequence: TGTGCCGCGGGCAGGAATAATTCACCCCTCCACTTT. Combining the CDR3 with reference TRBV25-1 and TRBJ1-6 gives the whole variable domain EADIYQTPRYLVIGTGKKITLECSQTMGHDKMYWYQQDPGMELHLIHYSYGVNSTEKGDLSSESTVSRIRTEHFPLTLESARPSHTSQYLCAAGRNNSPLHFGNGTRLTVT.